The T cell receptor beta chain described here comes from a study of early T cells in non-severe SARS-CoV-2 infection. Study-wide context: Bulk RNA from unsorted whole blood was sequenced; chains were unpaired.

A single record per CDR3 protein comes from TCRdb applying MiXCR to the 5' RACE reads. The repertoire includes about 84,000 distinct CDR3 sequences, roughly an eighth of them detected once, and over 2.5% sits in the top ten. The sequence derives from an adult who was a healthcare worker with PCR-confirmed SARS-CoV-2 infection or an uninfected control (not recorded which). The sequencing input was whole blood.

The CDR3 DNA reads TGTGCCACCAGTGATTTAATCGGATCAATGGCCAACACAGATACGCAGTATTTT. Protein product: CATSDLIGSMANTDTQYF. The chain uses TRBV24-1 and TRBJ2-3, with D uncertain. The CDR3 has 18 amino acids. The V end was cut by 1 base, the J end by 2 bases, with 18 bases between. Germline V gene lookup returns CDR1 KGHDR and CDR2 SFDVKD.